The source of this T cell receptor beta chain is a study of OX40 agonist ivuxolimab in advanced cancers. Study-level results: With doses of 0.1 to 3.0 mg/kg, CD4+ and CD8+ blood T cells had undergone clonal expansion by week 6. The antigen specificity of the peripheral T cells (those that were expanded) was not determined.

Produced via immunoSEQ multiplex PCR; TCRdb's table is partial and in-frame only. This repertoire shows approximately 100,000 clones, approximately 90% found once; its top ten account for 0.7% to 0.9%. A word on this clone: Its antigen is currently unknown.

A history of autoimmune disease or systemic immunosuppression excluded patients. CDR1 LGHNA and CDR2 YNFKEQ come from the germline V gene. J was trimmed by 4 bases and V by 0 bases; bases with no gene match: 9. The CDR3 runs to 17 residues. The chain recombines TRBV4-2 with TRBJ2-7, with 10 bases identical to TRBD1. Sequencing used CD4+ or CD8+ T cells sorted from blood, obtained in a trial of the OX40 agonist ivuxolimab. This clonotype was sampled from an adult with an advanced solid tumor such as melanoma, head and neck, liver or kidney cancer. CDR3 DNA sequence: TGTGCCAGCAGCCAAGATGGGTCGACAGGGGGCATGTACGAGCAGTACTTC. Amino acid sequence: CASSQDGSTGGMYEQYF.